In this sample, the clone carrying this T cell receptor (beta chain) turned up a few times. Antigen specificity is unknown. Quantitative 5'-RACE with molecular barcodes generated TCR beta libraries. TCRdb re-derived calls from the 5' RACE reads in MiXCR, one entry per CDR3 protein. Of about 450,000 distinct CDR3 sequences detected, 25% to 30% appear once; the ten largest clones hold over 0.8%. This entry is derived from a study of CD8 T cells in ankylosing spondylitis. Study-wide results and limits: Certain motif variants had earlier been reported in reactive arthritis synovial fluid and blood. Reportedly, matched ankylosing spondylitis synovial fluid was significantly enriched for disease-linked clones. Typical of ankylosing spondylitis blood, it appeared, was a TCR beta motif of eight highly homologous variants. CD8+ cells made up the disease-linked clones, which were relatively rare in peripheral blood.

Germline V gene sequence: CDR1 SGDLS, CDR2 YYNGEE. Unmatched junction bases numbered 10, after V lost 4 bases and J lost 6 bases. The length of the CDR3 is 16 residues. The chain carries TRBV9 and TRBJ2-2; 9 bases line up with TRBD1. This clonotype originated in a male donor with ankylosing spondylitis. The sample taken for sequencing was blood, either unsorted or a sorted T cell fraction (not recorded which). The CDR3 sequence is CASSPLTGGLSGELFF. In nucleotides, the CDR3 is TGTGCCAGCAGCCCACTGACAGGGGGGTTATCCGGGGAGCTGTTTTTT. Combining the CDR3 with reference TRBV9 and TRBJ2-2 gives the whole variable domain DSGVTQTPKHLITATGQRVTLRCSPRSGDLSVYWYQQSLDQGLQFLIQYYNGEERAKGNILERFSAQQFPDLHSELNLSSLELGDSALYFCASSPLTGGLSGELFFGEGSRLTVL.